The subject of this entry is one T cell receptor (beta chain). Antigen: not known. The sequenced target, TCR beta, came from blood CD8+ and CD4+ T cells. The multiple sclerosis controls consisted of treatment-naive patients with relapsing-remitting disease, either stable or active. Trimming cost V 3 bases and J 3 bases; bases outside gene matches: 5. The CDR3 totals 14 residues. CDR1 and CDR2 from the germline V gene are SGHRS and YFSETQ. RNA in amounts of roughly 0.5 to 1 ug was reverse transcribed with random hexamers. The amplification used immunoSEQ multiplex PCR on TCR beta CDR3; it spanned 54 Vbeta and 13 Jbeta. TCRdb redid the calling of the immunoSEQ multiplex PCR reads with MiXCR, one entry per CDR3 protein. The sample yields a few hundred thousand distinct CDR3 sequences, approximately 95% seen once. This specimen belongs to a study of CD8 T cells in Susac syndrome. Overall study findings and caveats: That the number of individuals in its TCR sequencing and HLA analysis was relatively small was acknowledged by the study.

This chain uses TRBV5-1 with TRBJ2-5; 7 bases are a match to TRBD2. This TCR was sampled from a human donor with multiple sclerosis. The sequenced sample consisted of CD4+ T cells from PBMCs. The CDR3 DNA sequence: TGCGCCAGCAGCTGGAGGCTAGCGGAAGAGACCCAGTACTTC. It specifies CASSWRLAEETQYF.